The 18 T cell receptor beta chains below all came from one sample that was sequenced in a study of blood T cell repertoires in COVID-19 (TCRdb year 2020). To prepare the library, the immunoSEQ multiplex PCR assay was applied. TCRdb provides this immuneACCESS table in a form limited to in-frame rearrangements. Some clones are lacking; in checked studies, under half of them reflect an unresolved V gene, and why the rest are absent is not known. The sample includes fewer than 350,000 clones, with around 88% observed a single time. The biggest ten clones account for around 2.1% of the sample. Sequenced material: peripheral blood. The receptors come from a woman in her twenties or thirties who had recovered from COVID-19.

The chain joins TRBV6-5 to TRBJ1-4, with 8 bases aligning to TRBD1. With 5 bases clipped from V and 4 bases from J, the junction kept 6 bases outside the gene matches. The CDR3 has 15 amino acids. CDR1 and CDR2 from the germline V gene are MNHEY and SVGAGI. CDR3 sequence reads: CASSPYRGSNEKLFF. For the CDR3, the DNA is TGTGCCAGCAGTCCCTACAGGGGGAGTAATGAAAAACTGTTTTTT.

The gene calls are TRBV18 and TRBJ1-5, with 7 nucleotides matching TRBD1. The germline CDR1 and CDR2 sequences are KGHSH and LQKENI. The CDR3 runs to 14 residues. V lost 3 bases to trimming and J lost 2 bases; unmatched junction nucleotides: 1. As DNA, the CDR3 is TGTGCCAGCTCACCCGGACAGGGCAATCAGCCCCAGCATTTT. Amino acids: CASSPGQGNQPQHF. The variable domain in full, with the rest retrieved from reference TRBV18 and TRBJ1-5, is NAGVMQNPRHLVRRRGQEARLRCSPMKGHSHVYWYRQLPEEGLKFMVYLQKENIIDESGMPKERFSAEFPKEGPSILRIQQVVRGDSAAYFCASSPGQGNQPQHFGDGTRLSIL.

The DNA for the CDR3 is TGCAGTGCTAGTGTCCGGAGGGCCACTAACGAGCAGTACTTC. Protein: CSASVRRATNEQYF. The chain recombines TRBV20-1 with TRBJ2-7; D is perhaps TRBD2 (6 bases). In germline, CDR1 is DFQATT, CDR2 SNEGSKA (reference sequence). Trimming took off 3 bases at V and 5 bases at J, with 17 bases between the two ends. The CDR3 totals 14 residues.

The chain couples TRBV27 to TRBJ1-3; no definite D call. With 4 bases removed from V and 3 bases from J, the gap between germline ends came to 16 bases. The CDR3 covers 16 residues. The germline CDR1 and CDR2 sequences are MNHEY and SMNVEV (reference sequence). CDR3 protein: CASSCSAGVDGNTIYF. Written as DNA, the CDR3 is TGTGCCAGCAGTTGTTCTGCGGGCGTGGATGGAAACACCATATATTTT.

V and J are TRBV24-1 and TRBJ1-1; D perhaps matches TRBD1 (6 bases). Trimming pared 7 bases from V and 4 bases from J, leaving 18 bases between. Germline V gene lookup returns CDR1 KGHDR and CDR2 SFDVKD. The CDR3 loop spans 15 amino acids. The CDR3 region is CATRNSDSRRTEAFF. In DNA form, the CDR3 reads TGTGCCACCAGAAACTCGGACAGCCGTCGCACTGAAGCTTTCTTT.

This chain connects TRBV7-8 to TRBJ2-3; TRBD1 aligns across 11 bases. The J segment lost 1 base and the V segment lost 5 bases, leaving 5 bases of the junction unmatched. Germline V CDR1 and CDR2: SGHVS, FQNEAQ. There are 16 residues in the CDR3. The CDR3 sequence: CASSAGQGGGTDTQYF. The DNA of the CDR3 is TGTGCCAGCAGCGCGGGACAGGGGGGTGGCACAGATACGCAGTATTTT.

This clone was observed at least ten times. The chain combines TRBV6-4 with TRBJ2-3; 10 bases are shared with TRBD2. The V gene end was trimmed by 0 bases and the J gene end by 1 base; junction bases not matched to a gene: 1. CDR1 and CDR2 (germline): MRHNA, SNTAGT. The CDR3 runs 16 residues. CDR3 protein: CASSDSGTSGTDTQYF. As DNA, the CDR3 is TGTGCCAGCAGTGACTCCGGGACTAGCGGCACAGATACGCAGTATTTT.

The V and J genes are TRBV29-1 and TRBJ1-4, with D possibly TRBD1 on 5 matching bases. Germline V lookup: CDR1 SQVTM, CDR2 ANQGSEA. The V gene lost 6 bases and the J gene lost 8 bases, with 16 bases spanning the gap. The CDR3 runs to 13 residues. The CDR3 loop is CSVGAGSREKLFF. CDR3 DNA: TGCAGCGTCGGGGCGGGGAGTCGGGAAAAACTGTTTTTT.

In its sample, this clone was seen a few times. The chain joins TRBV28 to TRBJ1-2; D not resolved. The CDR3 consists of 13 residues. V lost 2 bases and J lost 2, with 6 bases in between. Germline V gene lookup returns CDR1 MDHEN and CDR2 SYDVKM. The CDR3 DNA reads TGTGCCAGCAGTTTACCAGGAAACTATGGCTACACCTTC. This sequence encodes CASSLPGNYGYTF.

The V and J genes are TRBV5-1 and TRBJ1-3, with 7 bases that match TRBD1. Germline values: CDR1 SGHRS, CDR2 YFSETQ. J gave up 3 bases and V 4 bases, and 7 bases lay outside the gene matches. The CDR3 covers 15 residues. The CDR3 loop reads CASSPGGPGGNTIYF. CDR3 DNA sequence: TGCGCCAGCAGCCCAGGGGGACCGGGTGGAAACACCATATATTTT.

The chain joins TRBV5-6 to TRBJ2-3; 9 nucleotides agree with TRBD1. CDR3 length: 14 amino acids. Germline values: CDR1 SGHDT, CDR2 YYEEEE. Trimming removed 2 bases from V and 5 bases from J; junction bases left unmatched: 3. The CDR3 here is CASSFGGQGDTQYF. For the CDR3, the DNA is TGTGCCAGCAGCTTTGGGGGACAGGGAGATACGCAGTATTTT.

The V and J genes are TRBV9 and TRBJ2-2, with 7 positions matching TRBD2. The CDR3 length is 17 residues. Germline values: CDR1 SGDLS, CDR2 YYNGEE. V dropped 0 bases and J dropped 0; count of bases not matched to a gene: 5. The CDR3 sequence is CASSVESGKANTGELFF. The CDR3 nucleotides are TGTGCCAGCAGCGTAGAGAGCGGGAAGGCGAACACCGGGGAGCTGTTTTTT.

The V and J genes are TRBV5-1 and TRBJ1-2; D gene uncertain. CDR1 and CDR2 (germline): SGHRS, YFSETQ. Trimming took off 0 bases at V and 4 bases at J, with 16 bases between the two ends. The CDR3 length is 16 residues. The CDR3 protein is CASSLAGRESTYGYTF. The DNA for the CDR3 is TGCGCCAGCAGCTTGGCAGGTCGGGAGTCGACCTATGGCTACACCTTC.

J is TRBJ2-1 and V is TRBV24-1; D is perhaps TRBD1 (6 bases). This CDR3 contains 16 residues. Germline V CDR1 and CDR2: KGHDR, SFDVKD. V dropped 1 base and J dropped 7 bases, with 16 bases sitting between them. The CDR3 DNA is TGTGCCACCAGTGATTTTCCCAGAGGGGGAAAAAATGAGCAGTTCTTC. This encodes CATSDFPRGGKNEQFF.

V gene TRBV5-1 combines with J gene TRBJ2-5; 11 bases map to TRBD2. CDR3 length: 17 residues. Germline values: CDR1 SGHRS, CDR2 YFSETQ. V shed 0 bases, J shed 5 bases, and the junction held 9 bases outside the gene matches. DNA of the CDR3: TGCGCCAGCAGCTTGGGCCTAGCGGGGGGCTCTGGGGAGACCCAGTACTTC. It codes for CASSLGLAGGSGETQYF.

The rearrangement joins TRBV7-2 to TRBJ2-3; D is possibly TRBD2 (5 bases). The CDR3 runs 16 residues. In germline, CDR1 is SGHTA, CDR2 FQGNSA. Trimming took off 5 bases at V and 0 bases at J, with 15 bases between the two ends. The chain's CDR3 is CASSPRGGSSTDTQYF. The CDR3 region has the DNA TGTGCCAGCAGCCCTAGAGGCGGGTCTAGCACAGATACGCAGTATTTT.

As for this clone: Other DNA sequences in this specimen translate into the identical CDR3. The CDR3 is CASSFSSYNSPLHF. The CDR3 nucleotides read TGTGCCAGCAGCTTTAGCTCCTATAATTCACCCCTCCACTTT. The genes are TRBV27 and TRBJ1-6; D call uncertain. This CDR3 has 14 residues. Germline loops: CDR1 MNHEY, CDR2 SMNVEV (reference sequence). V was cut by 6 bases and J by 0 bases, with 6 bases left in between.

This chain uses TRBV7-8 with TRBJ1-4; TRBD1 is a possible D gene (6 bases). The germline V gene encodes CDR1 SGHVS and CDR2 FQNEAQ. Trimming removed 8 bases from V and 7 bases from J, with 14 bases in between. The CDR3 has 13 amino acids. CDR3 in amino acids: CASLGGGGEKLFF. The CDR3, as DNA: TGTGCCAGCCTGGGGGGGGGCGGTGAAAAACTGTTTTTT.